A single sample is the source of the 25 T cell receptor beta chains below, sequenced in a study of control samples from healthy donors and cancer patients. Only in-frame clones appear in the TCRdb table, and some are missing; sequencing was by immunoSEQ multiplex PCR. This table holds approximately 170,000 clones, 92% found once. Sequenced input: blood. The receptor set was obtained from a woman younger than 45 in good health.

The table lists this clone with a count of one. This chain connects TRBV27 to TRBJ1-5; no firm D call. The CDR3 is 13 amino acids. Trimming removed 6 bases at V and 0 bases at J, with 6 bases between. Germline assignment: CDR1 MNHEY and CDR2 SMNVEV (reference sequence). The CDR3 coding sequence is TGTGCCAGCAGCCCCTTTAGCAATCAGCCCCAGCATTTT. As protein: CASSPFSNQPQHF.

This sequence joins TRBV7-6 and TRBJ2-1, with D perhaps assigned TRBD1 or TRBD2 (5 bases each). The V gene's germline CDR1 is SGHVS and CDR2 FNYEAQ. The CDR3 runs to 17 residues. The V end was cut by 4 bases, the J end by 5 bases, with 21 bases between. The CDR3 spells CASSYPRGGFGDNEQFF. The CDR3 nucleotides read TGTGCCAGCAGCTATCCCCGGGGCGGATTCGGGGACAATGAGCAGTTCTTC.

The V and J genes are TRBV7-3 and TRBJ2-6, with 8 positions matching TRBD1. CDR3 length: 17 residues. Trimming at V came to 1 base and at J to 1 base, leaving 3 bases not matched to a gene. Germline V gene sequence: CDR1 SGHTA, CDR2 FQGTGA. CDR3 bases: TGTGCCAGCAGCTTAAGGGACAGGACTTCTGGGGCCAACGTCCTGACTTTC. This translates into CASSLRDRTSGANVLTF. The entire variable domain, with the rest obtained from reference TRBV7-3 and TRBJ2-6, is as follows: GAGVSQTPSNKVTEKGKYVELRCDPISGHTALYWYRQSLGQGPEFLIYFQGTGAADDSGLPNDRFFAVRPEGSVSTLKIQRTERGDSAVYLCASSLRDRTSGANVLTFGAGSRLTVL.

This clone was detected a few times. The chain has TRBV6-6 and TRBJ1-6; the D gene is possibly TRBD1 (6 bases). Germline V gene lookup returns CDR1 MNHNY and CDR2 SVGAGI (reference sequence). V was pared by 4 bases and J by 4 bases, with 14 bases between. This CDR3 contains 16 residues. Here the CDR3 reads CASSFADRRYNSPLHF. DNA for the CDR3: TGTGCCAGCAGTTTCGCGGACAGACGGTATAATTCACCCCTCCACTTT.

The chain employs TRBV29-1 and TRBJ1-2; no clear D. With 4 bases removed from V and 3 bases from J, the gap between germline ends came to 9 bases. The CDR3 length is 12 residues. Germline V gene data show CDR1 as SQVTM and CDR2 as ANQGSEA. The CDR3 loop reads CSVAPRDYGYTF. CDR3 DNA: TGCAGCGTTGCGCCCCGGGACTATGGCTACACCTTC.

The rearrangement uses TRBV14 and TRBJ2-5; 9 positions match TRBD1. The CDR3 spans 15 residues. Germline V CDR1 and CDR2: SGHDN, FVKESK. V shed 4 bases, J shed 5 bases, and the junction held 8 bases outside the gene matches. CDR3 in amino acids: CASSLPTGGQETQYF. The DNA for the CDR3 is TGTGCCAGCAGCCTCCCGACAGGGGGACAGGAGACCCAGTACTTC.

This clone has only one observation. This chain connects TRBV7-8 to TRBJ2-7; TRBD2 matches at 10 bases. Trimming took 4 bases from V and 5 from J; bases not matched to a gene: 17. The CDR3 consists of 18 residues. Germline V gene data show CDR1 as SGHVS and CDR2 as FQNEAQ. CDR3 sequence reads: CASSSPPLPSGRGHEQYF. CDR3 bases: TGTGCCAGCAGCTCCCCGCCCCTCCCTAGCGGGAGAGGACACGAGCAGTACTTC.

This clone was picked up a small number of times. The chain carries TRBV29-1 and TRBJ2-4, with 10 bases identical to TRBD1. Per germline, CDR1 SQVTM and CDR2 ANQGSEA. The CDR3 loop spans 13 amino acids. The ends lost 6 bases at V and 7 bases at J; junction bases unmatched: 6. The CDR3 protein is CSVADRGSNIQYF. CDR3 bases: TGCAGCGTCGCGGACAGGGGGTCGAACATTCAGTACTTC.

The V call is TRBV28, the J call TRBJ2-7; weak D call: TRBD2 (5 bases). This CDR3 has 13 amino acids. Looked up from germline, CDR1 is MDHEN and CDR2 is SYDVKM. V was pared by 3 bases and J by 0 bases, with 6 bases between. The CDR3 reads CASSFGVSYEQYF. The CDR3, as DNA: TGTGCCAGCAGTTTCGGGGTCTCCTACGAGCAGTACTTC.

This clone was recorded only once. The V call is TRBV6-4, the J call TRBJ2-1; possibly TRBD2 for D (6 bases). Germline CDR1 is MRHNA and CDR2 is SNTAGT. V lost 5 bases and J 9 bases, leaving 14 bases between the germline ends. This CDR3 spans 13 amino acids. CDR3 in DNA: TGTGCCAGCAGTCGGGACTCTCGGGGTGAGCAGTTCTTC. Its protein product is CASSRDSRGEQFF.

The V and J genes are TRBV6-2 or TRBV6-3 and TRBJ2-1, with D perhaps TRBD2 (6 bases). The germline V and J ends were trimmed by 1 base and 2 bases, with 12 bases remaining between them. This CDR3 spans 16 amino acids. Germline-derived CDR1 and CDR2 are MNHEY and SVGEGT. CDR3 DNA: TGTGCCAGCAGTTACTACGGGAGAAAGCCCTACAATGAGCAGTTCTTC. Translating gives CASSYYGRKPYNEQFF.

The chain combines TRBV12-3 or TRBV12-4 with TRBJ2-5; D remains unclear. The CDR3 is 13 amino acids. The V gene lost 7 bases and the J gene lost 2 bases, with 11 bases spanning the gap. This CDR3 is CASKRWVQETQYF. The CDR3 DNA follows: TGTGCCAGCAAGAGGTGGGTTCAAGAGACCCAGTACTTC.

The chain uses TRBV19 and TRBJ2-2; D might be TRBD2 (7 bases). Germline assignment: CDR1 LNHDA and CDR2 SQIVND (reference sequence). The CDR3 extends over 14 amino acids. Trimming took off 7 bases at V and 6 bases at J, with 15 bases between the two ends. CDR3 in DNA: TGTGCCAGTACGGTTACAGGGAGGGCCGGGGAGCTGTTTTTT. This translates into CASTVTGRAGELFF.

CDR3 region: CASSQDQTLAASYEQYF. CDR3 bases: TGTGCCAGCAGCCAAGATCAGACGCTAGCGGCTTCCTACGAGCAGTACTTC. V usage is TRBV3-1 (or the pseudogene TRBV3-2) and J usage is TRBJ2-7; 7 bases are shared with TRBD2. The CDR3 is 17 amino acids. V shed 0 bases and J 1 base; nucleotides not matched to a gene: 9. The germline V gene has CDR1 LGHDT and CDR2 YNNKEL (reference sequence).

The rearrangement links TRBV2 to TRBJ2-1; 15 bases agree with TRBD2. The CDR3 spans 16 residues. The trim removed 4 bases at V and 2 bases at J, leaving 0 bases unmatched. Germline V CDR1 and CDR2: SNHLY, FYNNEI. The CDR3 nucleotides are TGTGCCAGCAGTGGGACTAGCGGGAGGGCCTACAATGAGCAGTTCTTC. It is translated as CASSGTSGRAYNEQFF.

This clone has a single count. The chain joins TRBV27 to TRBJ2-1, with D unclear. The V gene's germline CDR1 is MNHEY and CDR2 SMNVEV (reference sequence). The CDR3 spans 13 residues. Trimming pared 5 bases from V and 9 bases from J, leaving 14 bases between. This CDR3 reads CASSPTPRGEQFF. DNA of the CDR3: TGTGCCAGCAGTCCCACCCCTCGCGGTGAGCAGTTCTTC.

This clone was counted once. This chain connects TRBV19 to TRBJ2-7; no reliable D call. The CDR3 length is 14 residues. Trimming pared 2 bases from V and 0 bases from J, leaving 8 bases between. The germline V gene encodes CDR1 LNHDA and CDR2 SQIVND (reference sequence). The CDR3 region is CASSIQATSYEQYF. CDR3 DNA sequence: TGTGCCAGTAGTATACAGGCGACCTCCTACGAGCAGTACTTC.

The chain joins TRBV28 to TRBJ1-6; tentatively, D is TRBD1 (6 bases). The germline V gene encodes CDR1 MDHEN and CDR2 SYDVKM. V was pared by 3 bases and J by 10 bases, with 16 bases between. This CDR3 is 15 amino acids long. The chain's CDR3 is CASSFSGEGQSPLHF. Here the CDR3 DNA reads TGTGCCAGCAGTTTTTCAGGGGAAGGGCAATCACCCCTCCACTTT.

The chain combines TRBV9 with TRBJ2-2; D gene ambiguous. CDR1 is SGDLS and CDR2 is YYNGEE in the germline V gene. V lost 0 bases to trimming and J lost 3 bases, with 0 bases between them. This CDR3 region has 12 residues. The CDR3 bases are TGTGCCAGCAGCGTAGACACCGGGGAGCTGTTTTTT. It translates to CASSVDTGELFF.

The chain couples TRBV4-2 to TRBJ1-2; D perhaps matches TRBD1 (5 bases). This CDR3 is built from 14 residues. Trimming left V 0 bases short and J 7 bases short, with 12 bases between. Germline assignment: CDR1 LGHNA and CDR2 YNFKEQ. This CDR3 is CASSQDRSGFGYTF. The CDR3 DNA reads as TGTGCCAGCAGCCAAGATCGTTCAGGGTTTGGCTACACCTTC.

The rearrangement links TRBV2 to TRBJ2-2; D is possibly TRBD2 (5 bases). This CDR3 region has 14 residues. Germline loops: CDR1 SNHLY, CDR2 FYNNEI. Between the trimmed V and J ends, which lost 3 bases and 3 bases, there was a span of 8 bases. CDR3 residues: CASSDPGDTGELFF. In DNA, the CDR3 is TGTGCCAGCAGTGACCCCGGGGACACCGGGGAGCTGTTTTTT.

The J gene is TRBJ1-1, the V gene TRBV2; maybe TRBD1 (6 bases). The germline V gene has CDR1 SNHLY and CDR2 FYNNEI. The CDR3 is 14 amino acids. V was shortened by 2 bases and J by 1 base, with 8 bases between the two germline ends. In DNA, the CDR3 is TGTGCCAGCAGTGAATGGGGGCGGAACACTGAAGCTTTCTTT. Its translation: CASSEWGRNTEAFF. The whole variable domain, filled in from reference TRBV2 and TRBJ1-1, reads EPEVTQTPSHQVTQMGQEVILRCVPISNHLYFYWYRQILGQKVEFLVSFYNNEISEKSEIFDDQFSVERPDGSNFTLKIRSTKLEDSAMYFCASSEWGRNTEAFFGQGTRLTVV.

This clone was counted between two and nine times. The J gene is TRBJ1-1, the V gene TRBV6-1, with TRBD1 as a possible D gene (5 bases). Trimming shortened V by 1 base and J by 11 bases, and 11 bases separated the two germline ends. Germline V gene data show CDR1 as MNHNS and CDR2 as SASEGT. This CDR3 has 12 amino acids. This CDR3 reads CASSEGGTSAFF. The CDR3 DNA sequence: TGTGCCAGCAGTGAAGGAGGGACGTCGGCTTTCTTT.

The J gene is TRBJ1-6, the V gene TRBV30; 7 bases map to TRBD1. V lost 4 bases and J lost 9; bases outside the gene matches: 6. This CDR3 has 13 residues. Germline V gene lookup returns CDR1 GTSNPN and CDR2 SVGIG (reference sequence). In DNA form, the CDR3 reads TGTGCCTGGATCAAGACAGGGTCTTCACCCCTCCACTTT. Translating it yields CAWIKTGSSPLHF.

J is TRBJ2-7 and V is TRBV4-3, with 8 bases fitting TRBD2. CDR3 length: 16 amino acids. With V trimmed by 0 bases and J by 6 bases, 10 bases remained unmatched. Germline V lookup: CDR1 LGHNA, CDR2 YSLEER. CDR3 loop: CASSQDYPAGEVEQYF. The DNA of the CDR3 is TGCGCCAGCAGCCAAGATTATCCAGCGGGAGAGGTCGAGCAGTACTTC.